This T cell receptor beta chain was profiled in a study of CD8+ T cells in alopecia areata. Background on the study: The study gave treated patients oral tofacitinib at 5 to 10 mg twice daily.

Germline V CDR1 and CDR2: MNHEY, SMNVEV (reference sequence). The length of the CDR3 is 14 residues. V was clipped by 5 bases and J by 5 bases; unmatched bases: 3. Isolated RNA was reverse transcribed into cDNA used as the sequencing template. Clones were read by immunoSEQ multiplex PCR, and TCRdb kept only the in-frame ones, dropping some. The sample consists of about 130,000 clones, roughly 61% of them appearing once. Concerning this clone itself: Its antigen is still unknown.

Study findings and constraints: Sequence data from scalp samples additionally include resident alphabeta T cells of normal skin.

The starting material was CD4+ T cells sorted from blood, obtained at week 0. The genes are TRBV27 and TRBJ1-5; 10 bases are shared with TRBD1. The clonotype comes from a human donor with alopecia areata. The CDR3 here is CASSLGTGDQPQHF. CDR3 coding DNA: TGTGCCAGCAGTCTGGGGACAGGGGATCAGCCCCAGCATTTT.